These 14 T cell receptor beta chains were sequenced from one sample in a study of cytomegalovirus exposure and HLA in healthy donors. It was with 60 Vbeta and 13 Jbeta primers that the PCR ran. Repertoires were generated with immunoSEQ multiplex PCR, while TCRdb's copy carries only in-frame clones and drops some. Among 150,000 to 200,000 clones listed, about 80% were seen once. Sequences were obtained from PBMCs. The receptors were sampled from a young man in good health and CMV-seronegative.

The chain joins TRBV7-2 to TRBJ2-7, with D possibly being TRBD2 (6 bases). Germline V gene data show CDR1 as SGHTA and CDR2 as FQGNSA. V gave up 3 bases and J gave up 6 bases, with 18 bases separating them. The CDR3 extends over 15 amino acids. CDR3 protein: CASSFWGEEGSEQYF. In DNA form, the CDR3 reads TGTGCCAGCAGCTTCTGGGGTGAGGAGGGGAGCGAGCAGTACTTC.

The V gene is TRBV6-5, the J gene TRBJ1-2; 9 bases align to TRBD1. The length of the CDR3 is 15 residues. V was pared by 7 bases and J by 2 bases, with 8 bases of the junction left unmatched. Germline CDR1 is MNHEY and CDR2 is SVGAGI. CDR3 in amino acids: CASTRTGVANYGYTF. In nucleotides, the CDR3 is TGTGCCAGCACCCGGACAGGGGTCGCCAACTATGGCTACACCTTC.

This sequence joins TRBV10-3 and TRBJ1-6, with D possibly being TRBD1 (5 bases). The CDR3 is 14 residues long. Trimming cost V 4 bases and J 10 bases, with 14 bases left between them. Per the germline V gene, CDR1 is ENHRY and CDR2 is SYGVKD. CDR3: CAISGAGGDSPLHF. The CDR3 DNA is TGTGCCATCAGTGGTGCGGGAGGGGACTCACCCCTCCACTTT.

The chain has TRBV27 and TRBJ1-2; 8 bases agree with TRBD1. Trimming cost V 4 bases and J 6 bases; bases outside gene matches: 4. The CDR3 length is 13 residues. CDR1 is MNHEY and CDR2 is SMNVEV in the germline V gene (reference sequence). As DNA, the CDR3 is TGTGCCAGCAGTTCGACAGGGGACCATGGCTACACCTTC. Amino acid sequence: CASSSTGDHGYTF.

The rearrangement uses TRBV7-2 and TRBJ2-1; D is perhaps TRBD2 (6 bases). V lost 3 bases, J lost 0 bases, and 9 bases lay in between. Germline CDR1 is SGHTA and CDR2 is FQGNSA. This CDR3 region has 15 residues. CDR3 DNA: TGTGCCAGCAGCTTCGGAGGGAACTCCTACAATGAGCAGTTCTTC. It is translated as CASSFGGNSYNEQFF.

Only a few counts were recorded for this clone. The chain has TRBV28 and TRBJ1-1, with TRBD1 matching 8 bases. The V gene's germline CDR1 is MDHEN and CDR2 SYDVKM. The CDR3 sequence is 15 residues long. J was trimmed by 5 bases and V by 6 bases; bases with no gene match: 11. As DNA, the CDR3 is TGTGCCAGCAGGACGGATACCGGGACAGGTACTGAAGCTTTCTTT. This translates into CASRTDTGTGTEAFF.

The chain couples TRBV27 to TRBJ2-3; 8 nucleotides match TRBD2. In germline, CDR1 is MNHEY, CDR2 SMNVEV (reference sequence). This CDR3 has 16 residues. The junction had 10 bases not matched to a gene; V was cut back by 2 bases and J by 6 bases. The CDR3 is CASSLILSGGPDTQYF. The DNA for the CDR3 is TGTGCCAGCAGTTTAATTCTCAGCGGGGGCCCGGATACGCAGTATTTT.

This rearrangement joins TRBV9 to TRBJ1-2; no clear D gene. V was clipped by 4 bases and J by 0 bases, with 10 bases between them. The CDR3 sequence is 14 residues long. Germline values: CDR1 SGDLS, CDR2 YYNGEE. CDR3 loop: CASSRHTANYGYTF. The DNA for the CDR3 is TGTGCCAGCAGCAGACACACAGCTAACTATGGCTACACCTTC.

This chain joins TRBV15 and TRBJ1-1; no definite D call. V shed 3 bases and J shed 9 bases, with 11 bases lying between them. CDR1 and CDR2 from the germline V gene are LNHNV and YYDKDF (reference sequence). The CDR3 loop spans 12 amino acids. The CDR3 is CATSRWRTQAFF. The CDR3 DNA reads as TGTGCCACCAGCAGGTGGAGGACTCAAGCTTTCTTT. Variable domain in full (rest from reference TRBV15 and TRBJ1-1): DAMVIQNPRYQVTQFGKPVTLSCSQTLNHNVMYWYQQKSSQAPKLLFHYYDKDFNNEADTPDNFQSRRPNTSFCFLDIRSPGLGDTAMYLCATSRWRTQAFFGQGTRLTVV.

V and J are TRBV2 and TRBJ2-7; 7 bases are a match to TRBD2. This CDR3 has 15 amino acids. The V and J ends lost 6 bases and 2 bases, in that order; junction bases with no gene match: 10. Germline V gene data show CDR1 as SNHLY and CDR2 as FYNNEI. The CDR3 bases are TGTGCCAGCAGCGCCGGGGGGACTAACCCCTACGAGCAGTACTTC. Its protein is CASSAGGTNPYEQYF.

This chain joins TRBV19 and TRBJ2-1; a weak D match, TRBD2 (5 bases). Trimming removed 4 bases at V and 5 bases at J, with 12 bases between. There are 14 residues in the CDR3. CDR1 is LNHDA and CDR2 is SQIVND in the germline V gene (reference sequence). DNA of the CDR3: TGTGCCAGTAGTACCCTGGGGAGTAACAATGAGCAGTTCTTC. Translating gives CASSTLGSNNEQFF.

The chain employs TRBV27 and TRBJ1-2; D is unresolved. V was cut by 2 bases and J by 0 bases, with 7 bases left in between. Germline CDR1 MNHEY, CDR2 SMNVEV (reference sequence). The CDR3 loop spans 14 amino acids. The CDR3 here is CASSLNGANYGYTF. The CDR3, as DNA: TGTGCCAGCAGTTTAAACGGAGCTAACTATGGCTACACCTTC.

This clone was counted a single time. The chain combines TRBV7-9 with TRBJ2-7; D is possibly TRBD2 (5 bases). The CDR3 consists of 15 residues. Germline V lookup: CDR1 SEHNR, CDR2 FQNEAQ (reference sequence). V shed 5 bases and J shed 4 bases, with 18 bases lying between them. CDR3 loop: CASSPDYAINYEQYF. Here the CDR3 DNA reads TGTGCCAGCAGCCCTGACTACGCCATTAATTACGAGCAGTACTTC.

The chain is built from TRBV6-5 and TRBJ2-1; D possibly corresponds to TRBD2 (6 bases). Germline V lookup: CDR1 MNHEY, CDR2 SVGAGI. Trimming stripped 5 bases from V and 5 bases from J, with 13 bases between. The CDR3 is 14 amino acids. The CDR3 is CASSPPSVHNEQFF. CDR3 in DNA: TGTGCCAGCAGTCCTCCTAGCGTTCACAATGAGCAGTTCTTC.